This entry describes one T cell receptor (beta chain). This entry is derived from a study of blood T cell repertoires in COVID-19. In the study overall: From the United States, Italy and Spain came samples of acute and convalescent COVID-19.

This CDR3 has 19 amino acids. Trimming stripped 1 base from V and 7 bases from J, with 28 bases between. CDR1 is SGHNT and CDR2 is YENEEA in the germline V gene. As handled by the study authors: Amplified reference gene primers provided the basis for estimating nucleated cell counts. Libraries were prepared by immunoSEQ multiplex PCR; TCRdb keeps only in-frame clonotypes and omits some of them. D and trimming come from the DNA, and the V and J calls and clone size come from that table. This sample carries roughly 140,000 clones, 75% to 90% of them seen once, and the ten largest clones take about 0.58%.

The specimen was peripheral blood. The origin of this receptor is a man in his fifties or sixties with acute or convalescent COVID-19. This rearrangement joins TRBV11-3 to TRBJ1-2; D possibly corresponds to TRBD1 (6 bases). The CDR3: CASSLVPSPGAARLCGYTF. CDR3 nucleotides: TGTGCCAGCAGCTTAGTACCCTCGCCAGGGGCTGCGAGGCTCTGTGGCTACACCTTC.